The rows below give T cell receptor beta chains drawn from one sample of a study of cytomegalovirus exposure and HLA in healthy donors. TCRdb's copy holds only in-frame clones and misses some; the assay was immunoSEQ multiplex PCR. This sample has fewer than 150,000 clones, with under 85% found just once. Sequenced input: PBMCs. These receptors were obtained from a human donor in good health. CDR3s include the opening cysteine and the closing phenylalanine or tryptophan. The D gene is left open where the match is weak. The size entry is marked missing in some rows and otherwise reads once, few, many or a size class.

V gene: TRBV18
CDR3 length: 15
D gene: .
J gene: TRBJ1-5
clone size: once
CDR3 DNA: TGTGCCAGCTCACCAGGAGGGCACGCTAATCAGCCCCAGCATTTT
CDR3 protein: CASSPGGHANQPQHF

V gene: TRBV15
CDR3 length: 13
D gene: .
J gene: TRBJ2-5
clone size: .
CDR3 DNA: TGTGCCACCAGCAGAGGCGGGGTCGAGACCCAGTACTTC
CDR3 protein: CATSRGGVETQYF

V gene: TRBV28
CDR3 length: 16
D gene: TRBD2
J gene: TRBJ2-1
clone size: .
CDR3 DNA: TGTGCCAGCAGTGACTCCGGGACTAGCGGGTTTCATGAGCAGTTCTTC
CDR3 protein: CASSDSGTSGFHEQFF

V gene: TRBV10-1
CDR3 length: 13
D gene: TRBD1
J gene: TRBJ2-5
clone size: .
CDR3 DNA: TGCGCCAGCAAACGGCAGGGGGCAGAGACCCAGTACTTC
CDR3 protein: CASKRQGAETQYF

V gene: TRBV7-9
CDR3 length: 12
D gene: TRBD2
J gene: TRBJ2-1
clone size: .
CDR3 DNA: TGTGCCAGCGGGAGGGCCTACAATGAGCAGTTCTTC
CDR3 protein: CASGRAYNEQFF

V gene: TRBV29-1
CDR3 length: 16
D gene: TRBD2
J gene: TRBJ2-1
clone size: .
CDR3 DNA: TGCAGCGTTCTTTTGACTAGCGGGAGGGTGTTGAATGAGCAGTTCTTC
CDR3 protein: CSVLLTSGRVLNEQFF

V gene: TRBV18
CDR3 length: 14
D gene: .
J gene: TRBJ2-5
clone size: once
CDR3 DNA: TGTGCCAGCTCACCACCGGGACAAGGAGAGACCCAGTACTTC
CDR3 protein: CASSPPGQGETQYF

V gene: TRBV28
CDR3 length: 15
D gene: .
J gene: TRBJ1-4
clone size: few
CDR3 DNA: TGTGCCAGCAGTCCACCAGGGACAACTAATGAAAAACTGTTTTTT
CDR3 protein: CASSPPGTTNEKLFF

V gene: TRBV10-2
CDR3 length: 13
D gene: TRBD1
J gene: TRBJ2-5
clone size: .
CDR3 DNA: TGCGCCAGCAGAACAGGGGGCCGAGAGACCCAGTACTTC
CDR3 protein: CASRTGGRETQYF

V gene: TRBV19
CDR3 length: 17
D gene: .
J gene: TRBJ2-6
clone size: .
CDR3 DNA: TGTGCCAGTAGAGGGTCTGTATGGGAGACTGGGGCCAACGTCCTGACTTTC
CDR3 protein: CASRGSVWETGANVLTF

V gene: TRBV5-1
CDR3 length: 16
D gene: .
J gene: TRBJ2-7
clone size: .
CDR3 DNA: TGCGCCAGCAGCCCCGTCGGGGGAGACATCTCCTACGAGCAGTACTTC
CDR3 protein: CASSPVGGDISYEQYF

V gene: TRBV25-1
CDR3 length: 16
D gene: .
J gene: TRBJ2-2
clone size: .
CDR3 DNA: TGTGCCAGCAGTGAACGCGGGACTCAGAACACCGGGGAGCTGTTTTTT
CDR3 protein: CASSERGTQNTGELFF

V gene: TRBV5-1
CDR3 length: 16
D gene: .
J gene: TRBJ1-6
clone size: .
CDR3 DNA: TGCGCCAGCAGCTCGGGACTCTCGGCCGAAAATTCACCCCTCCACTTT
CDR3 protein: CASSSGLSAENSPLHF

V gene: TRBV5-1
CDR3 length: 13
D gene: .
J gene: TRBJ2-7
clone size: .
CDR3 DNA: TGCGCCAGCAGCTTGGGGTCCGGCTACGAGCAGTACTTC
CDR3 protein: CASSLGSGYEQYF

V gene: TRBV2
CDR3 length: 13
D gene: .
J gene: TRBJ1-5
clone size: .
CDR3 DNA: TGTGCCAGCAACTACAGGGGCAATCAGCCCCAGCATTTT
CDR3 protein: CASNYRGNQPQHF

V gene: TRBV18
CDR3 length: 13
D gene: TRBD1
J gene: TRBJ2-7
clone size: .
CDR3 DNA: TGTGCCAGCTCACCCGACAGGGTTAGCGAGCAGTACTTC
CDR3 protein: CASSPDRVSEQYF

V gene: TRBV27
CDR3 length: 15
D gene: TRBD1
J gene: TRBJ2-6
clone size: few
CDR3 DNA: TGTGCCAGCACTATACAGGGGTCCGGGGCCAACGTCCTGACTTTC
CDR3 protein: CASTIQGSGANVLTF

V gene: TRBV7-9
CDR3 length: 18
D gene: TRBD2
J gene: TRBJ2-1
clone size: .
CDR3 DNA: TGTGCCAGCATAACCGGGACTAGCGCTGTTGGAGACTACAATGAGCAGTTCTTC
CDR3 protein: CASITGTSAVGDYNEQFF

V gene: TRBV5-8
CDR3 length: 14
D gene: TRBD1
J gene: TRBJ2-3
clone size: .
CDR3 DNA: TGTGCCAGCAGCTTAGGGGGCGCGGTAGATACGCAGTATTTT
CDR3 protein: CASSLGGAVDTQYF

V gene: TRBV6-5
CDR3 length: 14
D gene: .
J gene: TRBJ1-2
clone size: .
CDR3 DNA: TGTGCCAGCAGTTTAAACAGGGCCGGCTATGGCTACACCTTC
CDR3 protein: CASSLNRAGYGYTF

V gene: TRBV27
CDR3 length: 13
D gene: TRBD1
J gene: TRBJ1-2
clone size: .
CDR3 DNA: TGTGCCAGCAGCCGGGACAGTTACTATGGCTACACCTTC
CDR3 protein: CASSRDSYYGYTF

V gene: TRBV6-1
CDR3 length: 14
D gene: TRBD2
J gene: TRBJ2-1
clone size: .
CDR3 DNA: TGTGCCAGCGCGGTCAGCGGGAGTAAGCATGAGCAGTTCTTC
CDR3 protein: CASAVSGSKHEQFF

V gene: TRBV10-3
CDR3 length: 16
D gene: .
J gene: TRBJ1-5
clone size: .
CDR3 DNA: TGTGCCATCAGTGAGGTGGAGGGAGTATCGAATCAGCCCCAGCATTTT
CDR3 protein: CAISEVEGVSNQPQHF

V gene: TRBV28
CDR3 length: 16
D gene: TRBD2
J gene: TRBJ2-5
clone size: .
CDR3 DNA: TGTGCCAGCACCACCCCCGGGACTACCCTGGAAGAGACCCAGTACTTC
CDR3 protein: CASTTPGTTLEETQYF

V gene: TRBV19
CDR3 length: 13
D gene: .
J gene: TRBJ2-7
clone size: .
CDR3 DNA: TGTGCCAGTAGTACTCTTAGCTCCTACGAGCAGTACTTC
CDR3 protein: CASSTLSSYEQYF

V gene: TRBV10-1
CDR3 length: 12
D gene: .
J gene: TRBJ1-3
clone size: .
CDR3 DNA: TGCGCCAGCAGTGAGGGCCGGGACACCATATATTTT
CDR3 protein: CASSEGRDTIYF

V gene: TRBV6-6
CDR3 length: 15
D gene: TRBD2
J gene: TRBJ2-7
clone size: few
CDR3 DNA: TGTGCCAGCAGTTACTCGATGACGGGAGGGAACGAGCAGTACTTC
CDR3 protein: CASSYSMTGGNEQYF

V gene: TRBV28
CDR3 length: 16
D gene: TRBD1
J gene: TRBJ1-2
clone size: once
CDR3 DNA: TGTGCCAGCAGTTTGCTCGAACCGGGACAGGGTGATGGCTACACCTTC
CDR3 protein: CASSLLEPGQGDGYTF

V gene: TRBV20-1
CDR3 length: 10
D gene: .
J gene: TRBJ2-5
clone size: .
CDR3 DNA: TGCAGTGCTCCCTTGGAGACCCAGTACTTC
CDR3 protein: CSAPLETQYF

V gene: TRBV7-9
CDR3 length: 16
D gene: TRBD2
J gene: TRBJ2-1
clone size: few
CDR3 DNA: TGTGCCAGCAGTCACCTAAGCGGGAGCTCCTACAATGAGCAGTTCTTC
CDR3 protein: CASSHLSGSSYNEQFF

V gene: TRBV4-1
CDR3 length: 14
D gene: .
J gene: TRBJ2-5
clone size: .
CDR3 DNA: TGCGCCAGCAGCCAAGACAGGGCTGTAGAGACCCAGTACTTC
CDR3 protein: CASSQDRAVETQYF

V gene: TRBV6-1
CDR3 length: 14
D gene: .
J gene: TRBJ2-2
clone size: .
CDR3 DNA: TGTGCCAGCAGGTTCTCACTAAACACCGGGGAGCTGTTTTTT
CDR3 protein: CASRFSLNTGELFF

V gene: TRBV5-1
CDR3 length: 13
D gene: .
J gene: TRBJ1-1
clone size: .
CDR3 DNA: TGCGCCAGCAGCCCGGGATTGAACACTGAAGCTTTCTTT
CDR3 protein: CASSPGLNTEAFF

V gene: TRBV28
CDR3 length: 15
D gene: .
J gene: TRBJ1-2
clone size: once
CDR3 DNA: TGTGCCAGCAGTACCGGACAGTCCCCAAACTATGGCTACACCTTC
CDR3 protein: CASSTGQSPNYGYTF

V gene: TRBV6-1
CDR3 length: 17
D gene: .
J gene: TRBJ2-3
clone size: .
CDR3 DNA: TGTGCCAGCAGTGAAGGGAGGAGTAGGGCTTCCACAGATACGCAGTATTTT
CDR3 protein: CASSEGRSRASTDTQYF

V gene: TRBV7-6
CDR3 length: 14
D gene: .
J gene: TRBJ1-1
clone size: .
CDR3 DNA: TGTGCCAGCAGCCCAAACAGGGAGGGGAGGGAAGCTTTCTTT
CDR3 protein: CASSPNREGREAFF

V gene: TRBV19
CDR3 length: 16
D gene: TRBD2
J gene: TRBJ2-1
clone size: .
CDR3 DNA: TGTGCCAGTAGTATAGAGCGGGAGACCATGTACAATGAGCAGTTCTTC
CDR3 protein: CASSIERETMYNEQFF

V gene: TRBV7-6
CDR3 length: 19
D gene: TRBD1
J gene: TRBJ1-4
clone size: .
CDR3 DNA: TGTGCCAGCAGCTTAGTTACCGGGACAGGGGAGATTCTTAATGAAAAACTGTTTTTT
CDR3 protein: CASSLVTGTGEILNEKLFF

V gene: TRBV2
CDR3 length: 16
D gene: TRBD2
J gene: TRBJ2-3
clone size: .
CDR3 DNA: TGTGCCAGCCGCGGGACTAGCGGGAGGGTGACAGATACGCAGTATTTT
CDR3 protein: CASRGTSGRVTDTQYF

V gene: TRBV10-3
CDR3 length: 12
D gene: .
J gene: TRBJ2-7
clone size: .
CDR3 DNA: TGTGCCATCAGTGAGATTCCTTACGAGCAGTACTTC
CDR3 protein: CAISEIPYEQYF

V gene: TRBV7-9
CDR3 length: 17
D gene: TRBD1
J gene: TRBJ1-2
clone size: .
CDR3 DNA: TGTTCCAGCAGCTTCGGGGCCTTATACAGGGGGGTCTATGGCTACACCTTC
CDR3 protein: CSSSFGALYRGVYGYTF